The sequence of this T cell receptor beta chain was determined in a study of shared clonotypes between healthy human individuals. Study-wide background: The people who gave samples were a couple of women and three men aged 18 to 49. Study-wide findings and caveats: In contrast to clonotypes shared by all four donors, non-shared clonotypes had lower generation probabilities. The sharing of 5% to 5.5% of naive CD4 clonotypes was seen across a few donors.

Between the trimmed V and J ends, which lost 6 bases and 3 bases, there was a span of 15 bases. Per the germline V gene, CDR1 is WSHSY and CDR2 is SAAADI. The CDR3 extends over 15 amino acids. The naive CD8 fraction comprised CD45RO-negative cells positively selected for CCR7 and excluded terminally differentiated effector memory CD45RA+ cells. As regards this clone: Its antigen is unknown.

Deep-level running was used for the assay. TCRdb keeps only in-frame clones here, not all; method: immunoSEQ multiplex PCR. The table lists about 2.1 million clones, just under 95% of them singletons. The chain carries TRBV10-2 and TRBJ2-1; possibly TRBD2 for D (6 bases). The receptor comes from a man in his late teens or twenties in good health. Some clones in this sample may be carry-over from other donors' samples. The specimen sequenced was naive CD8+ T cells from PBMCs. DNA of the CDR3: TGCGCCAGCAGGGAAATGACTAGTTTCTACAATGAGCAGTTCTTC. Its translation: CASREMTSFYNEQFF.